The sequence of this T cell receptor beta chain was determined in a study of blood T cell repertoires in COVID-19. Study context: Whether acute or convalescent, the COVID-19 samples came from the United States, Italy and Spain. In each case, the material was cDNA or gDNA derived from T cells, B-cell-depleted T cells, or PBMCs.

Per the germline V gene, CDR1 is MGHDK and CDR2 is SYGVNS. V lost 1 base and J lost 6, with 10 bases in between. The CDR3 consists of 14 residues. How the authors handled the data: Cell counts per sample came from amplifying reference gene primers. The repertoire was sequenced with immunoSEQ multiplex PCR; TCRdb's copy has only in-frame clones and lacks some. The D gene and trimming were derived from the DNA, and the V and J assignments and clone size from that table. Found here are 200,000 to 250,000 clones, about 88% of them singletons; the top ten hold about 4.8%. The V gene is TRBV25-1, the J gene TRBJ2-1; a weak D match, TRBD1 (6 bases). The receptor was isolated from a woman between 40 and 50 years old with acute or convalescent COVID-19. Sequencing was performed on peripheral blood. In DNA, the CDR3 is TGTGCCAGCAGTGAATTGGGGACAAGCAATGAGCAGTTCTTC. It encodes CASSELGTSNEQFF.